The 20 T cell receptor beta chains in this list originate from one sample, sequenced in a study of T-cell memory formation after mild COVID-19. TCRdb itself ran the 5' RACE reads through MiXCR, one entry per CDR3 protein. The sample shows 150,000 to 200,000 distinct CDR3 sequences, 16% of them seen only once. The sample was PBMCs or a T cell subset sorted from them (not recorded which). These receptors were obtained from an adult woman who had mild COVID-19 (a few samples of this study predate the infection). Cell type and time point are not known.

V is TRBV7-2 and J is TRBJ2-5; D remains unclear. Trimming took off 5 bases at V and 5 bases at J, with 9 bases between the two ends. The CDR3 spans 12 residues. The germline CDR1 and CDR2 sequences are SGHTA and FQGNSA. The CDR3 coding sequence is TGTGCCAGCAGCCCCCAGTGGGAGACCCAGTACTTC. It yields the protein CASSPQWETQYF.

V usage is TRBV4-1 and J usage is TRBJ2-2; D gene uncertain. Germline CDR1 and CDR2: MGHRA and YSYEKL. The ends were cut back, 2 bases at V and 1 base at J, with 5 bases in the middle. The CDR3 consists of 14 residues. The CDR3 spells CASSQPGNTGELFF. Written as DNA, the CDR3 is TGCGCCAGCAGCCAACCAGGGAACACCGGGGAGCTGTTTTTT.

This CDR3 is CASSKDGRGKVADTQYF. The DNA of the CDR3 is TGTGCCAGCAGCAAAGACGGCAGGGGGAAGGTCGCAGATACGCAGTATTTT. The V gene is TRBV21-1, the J gene TRBJ2-3; TRBD1 is the table's D call, not checked against the DNA. TRBV21-1 is a documented pseudogene. The CDR3 is 17 residues long.

The CDR3 region is CASSWDTGGTPYYGYTF. In nucleotides, the CDR3 is TGTGCCAGCAGCTGGGACACAGGGGGCACCCCTTACTATGGCTACACCTTC. The chain has TRBV5-5 and TRBJ1-2; 9 positions agree with TRBD1. With V trimmed by 3 bases and J by 3 bases, 12 bases remained unmatched. Germline-derived CDR1 and CDR2 are SGHKS and YYEKEE (reference sequence). The CDR3 runs 17 residues.

The sample holds a few counts of this clonotype. The rearrangement links TRBV5-4 to TRBJ1-2, with TRBD1 identical over 11 bases. This CDR3 is 14 amino acids long. The V segment lost 4 bases and the J segment 10 bases; nucleotides outside the gene matches: 9. In germline, CDR1 is SGHNT, CDR2 YYREEE (reference sequence). The CDR3, as DNA: TGTGCCAGCAGCCCCGGACAGGGGGCTCTATTCTACACCTTC. Protein product: CASSPGQGALFYTF.

This clonotype was observed a few times. The rearrangement links TRBV13 to TRBJ2-3, with 7 nucleotides matching TRBD2. V lost 3 bases, J lost 2 bases, and 8 bases stayed unmatched. The CDR3 is made up of 16 amino acids. CDR1 and CDR2 (germline): PRHDT, FYEKMQ (reference sequence). This CDR3 reads CASSLPSAGNTDTQYF. In DNA, the CDR3 is TGTGCCAGCAGCTTGCCGTCAGCGGGGAACACAGATACGCAGTATTTT.

This clonotype has ten or more counts. The CDR3 DNA reads as TGCGCCAGCAGCTACAACGCGGGCAGGGAGCTGTTTTTT. Protein sequence: CASSYNAGRELFF. The chain links TRBV5-1 to TRBJ2-2; D may be TRBD2 (5 bases). The CDR3 length is 13 residues. The V gene lost 3 bases and the J gene lost 9 bases, with 12 bases spanning the gap. From germline, CDR1 is SGHRS and CDR2 YFSETQ.

V and J are TRBV12-3 or TRBV12-4 and TRBJ1-1, with D possibly TRBD1 on 5 matching bases. The CDR3 is made up of 15 amino acids. V lost 4 bases, J lost 3 bases, and 15 bases lay in between. The CDR3 nucleotides are TGTGCCAGCAGTTCCCCGGGGGGTCAGCACACTGAAGCTTTCTTT. It translates to CASSSPGGQHTEAFF.

This clonotype was found a few times. The genes are TRBV28 and TRBJ2-3; D might be TRBD1 (5 bases). Trimming removed 10 bases from V and 2 bases from J, with 19 bases in between. Germline V CDR1 and CDR2: MDHEN, SYDVKM. The CDR3 extends over 15 amino acids. This chain's CDR3 is CATIDSPVLTDTQYF. CDR3 nucleotides: TGTGCCACCATAGACAGCCCTGTGCTCACAGATACGCAGTATTTT. The variable domain in full, completed from reference TRBV28 and TRBJ2-3, reads DVKVTQSSRYLVKRTGEKVFLECVQDMDHENMFWYRQDPGLGLRLIYFSYDVKMKEKGDIPEGYSVSREKKERFSLILESASTNQTSMYLCATIDSPVLTDTQYFGPGTRLTVL.

This clonotype came up many times. The rearrangement links TRBV20-1 to TRBJ2-5; D call uncertain. V lost 5 bases to trimming and J lost 5 bases, with 12 bases between them. The CDR3 is made up of 12 amino acids. CDR1 and CDR2 from the germline V gene are DFQATT and SNEGSKA (reference sequence). This CDR3 reads CSALSGKETQYF. In DNA, the CDR3 is TGCAGTGCTCTGAGTGGGAAGGAGACCCAGTACTTC.

In its sample, this clonotype was seen a few times. The chain recombines TRBV7-2 with TRBJ2-5; D possibly corresponds to TRBD2 (6 bases). The V gene lost 5 bases and the J gene lost 1 base, with 11 bases spanning the gap. This CDR3 is built from 14 residues. The germline V gene encodes CDR1 SGHTA and CDR2 FQGNSA. CDR3 bases: TGTGCCAGCAGCGAACCGGGACTCCAAGAGACCCAGTACTTC. Translation: CASSEPGLQETQYF.

This clonotype was counted between two and nine times. The chain links TRBV25-1 to TRBJ1-2; weak D call: TRBD1 (5 bases). Germline V gene lookup returns CDR1 MGHDK and CDR2 SYGVNS. The CDR3 sequence is 15 residues long. V shed 0 bases and J shed 4 bases, with 12 bases lying between them. The CDR3 here is CASSEYSRVGYGYTF. CDR3 DNA: TGTGCCAGCAGTGAATACAGCAGGGTGGGCTATGGCTACACCTTC.

This clonotype was detected only a few times. This chain uses TRBV3-1 with TRBJ2-1; 9 positions match TRBD2. This CDR3 is 17 amino acids long. Trimming took 1 base from V and 10 from J; bases not matched to a gene: 14. Germline V lookup: CDR1 LGHDT, CDR2 YNNKEL (reference sequence). CDR3 in DNA: TGTGCCAGCAGCCAAGGCCTAGCGGGGATTTGGACAGCGGAGCAGTTCTTC. Its translation: CASSQGLAGIWTAEQFF.

The rearrangement uses TRBV30 and TRBJ2-1; the match to TRBD1 covers 9 bases. The CDR3 runs to 14 residues. Germline CDR1 is GTSNPN and CDR2 is SVGIG (reference sequence). J was trimmed by 9 bases and V by 5 bases; bases with no gene match: 11. The CDR3 reads CAWARDRVVGEQFF. The CDR3 DNA follows: TGTGCCTGGGCTCGGGACAGGGTGGTGGGTGAGCAGTTCTTC.

This chain joins TRBV7-9 and TRBJ1-2, with TRBD1 as a possible D gene (5 bases). CDR1 is SEHNR and CDR2 is FQNEAQ in the germline V gene (reference sequence). The CDR3 extends over 13 amino acids. With 1 base removed from V and 8 bases from J, the gap between germline ends came to 11 bases. The CDR3 bases are TGTGCCAGCAGCTTAGGAGGGGTCGCGGGCTACACCTTC. This encodes CASSLGGVAGYTF.

This clonotype was counted at least ten times. The chain joins TRBV5-1 to TRBJ1-1, with 9 bases identical to TRBD1. V lost 4 bases, J lost 4 bases, and 5 bases stayed unmatched. This CDR3 comprises 14 residues. CDR1 is SGHRS, CDR2 YFSETQ, per germline. CDR3 region: CASSATGGGTEAFF. CDR3 nucleotide sequence: TGCGCCAGCAGCGCCACAGGGGGCGGCACTGAAGCTTTCTTT.

This clonotype has more than one count but fewer than ten. V gene TRBV6-2 or TRBV6-3 combines with J gene TRBJ1-2; D ambiguous. Germline loops: CDR1 MNHEY, CDR2 SVGEGT. With 5 bases removed from V and 4 bases from J, the gap between germline ends came to 20 bases. CDR3 length: 16 amino acids. Here the CDR3 DNA reads TGTGCCAGCAGTCTCATGGACGCCGCCCGTGGCTATGGCTACACCTTC. The encoded protein is CASSLMDAARGYGYTF.

The sample holds a few counts of this clonotype. This chain joins TRBV5-1 and TRBJ2-2; tentative D call: TRBD1 (5 bases). The CDR3 spans 15 residues. The V and J ends lost 2 bases and 4 bases respectively, with 12 bases between them. Germline CDR1 is SGHRS and CDR2 is YFSETQ. The CDR3 bases are TGCGCCAGCAGCTTAATACAGGAAAGCACCGGGGAGCTGTTTTTT. Its translation is CASSLIQESTGELFF.

This clonotype was observed many times. The genes are TRBV29-1 and TRBJ1-1; 8 positions agree with TRBD1. Germline V lookup: CDR1 SQVTM, CDR2 ANQGSEA. This CDR3 has 13 residues. V was pared by 4 bases and J by 11 bases, with 12 bases of the junction left unmatched. The CDR3 DNA reads TGCAGCGTTGCAGGGGGCGGTCTGCTCCCGGCTTTCTTT. It translates to CSVAGGGLLPAFF.

Only a few counts were recorded for this clonotype. The CDR3 DNA follows: TGTGCCAGCAGCTTAGTCAGGGGAGCCCATGGCTACACCTTC. Translated: CASSLVRGAHGYTF. The chain employs TRBV7-9 and TRBJ1-2; tentatively, D is TRBD1 (6 bases). This CDR3 region has 14 residues. Trimming cost V 1 base and J 6 bases, with 12 bases left between them. Germline assignment: CDR1 SEHNR and CDR2 FQNEAQ (reference sequence).